This T cell receptor (beta chain) is from a study of blood T cell repertoires in COVID-19. Study-wide context: Acute and convalescent COVID-19 specimens originated in the United States, Italy and Spain. PBMCs, B-cell-depleted T cells, or T cells provided the cDNA or gDNA that made up the material.

This CDR3 has 13 amino acids. The trim removed 6 bases at V and 5 bases at J, leaving 4 bases unmatched. The V gene's germline CDR1 is SNHLY and CDR2 FYNNEI. In the original analysis: Scientists estimated how many nucleated cells there were by amplifying reference gene primers. Here immunoSEQ multiplex PCR was the method, and the copy in TCRdb shows in-frame clones only, minus some. The V and J calls and the clone size are those of that table, but D and trimming were determined from the DNA. The sample contains about 98,000 clones, around nine tenths of which appear only once. The TCR was taken from a man between 65 and 85 years old with acute or convalescent COVID-19. The chain combines TRBV2 with TRBJ2-5; TRBD2 agrees at 9 bases. Material for sequencing was peripheral blood. CDR3 coding DNA: TGTGCCAGCAGGAGGACTAGCGTCGAGACCCAGTACTTC. This codes for CASRRTSVETQYF.